These T cell receptor beta chains were read from a single sample in a study of blood T cell repertoires in COVID-19. The data were produced by immunoSEQ multiplex PCR, yet TCRdb's version contains in-frame clones alone and is incomplete. The sample holds some 140,000 clones; about 80% are singletons and the top ten take around 3%. Input material: peripheral blood. These receptors were taken from a woman of 80 years or more with acute or convalescent COVID-19. CDR3s include the opening cysteine and the closing phenylalanine or tryptophan. Each record gives: D gene, J gene, V gene, clone size, CDR3 DNA, CDR3 protein. A D gene is named only where the DNA matches it firmly. Clone size is not always given. Where it is, it says once, few, many or a class for expanded clones.

- | TRBJ2-7 | TRBV12-5 | - | TGTGCTAGTGGTCCCCGAGTCAATCCCTCCTACGAGCAGTACTTC | CASGPRVNPSYEQYF
- | TRBJ1-1 | TRBV7-6 | once | TGTGCCAGCAGCTCGGGACTTGAAGCTTTCTTT | CASSSGLEAFF
TRBD1 | TRBJ1-2 | TRBV6-1 | few | TGTGCCAGCAGTGATACACAGGGGAAGGACTATGGCTACACCTTC | CASSDTQGKDYGYTF
- | TRBJ1-2 | TRBV7-2 | - | TGTGCCAGCAGCCTAGACGGGTACGATGGCTACACCTTC | CASSLDGYDGYTF
TRBD1 | TRBJ1-2 | TRBV6-5 | - | TGTGCCAGCAGTTACTCGGGGACAGTTTCCTATGGCTACACCTTC | CASSYSGTVSYGYTF
- | TRBJ1-2 | TRBV5-6 | - | TGTGCCAGCAGCTTGGAGATTGGGAGGGGCGGGGGCTACACCTTC | CASSLEIGRGGGYTF
TRBD1 | TRBJ2-2 | TRBV6-5 | - | TGTGCCAGCAGTTTCGGGACAGGGAGGGTCGCCGGGGAGCTGTTTTTT | CASSFGTGRVAGELFF
TRBD2 | TRBJ2-3 | TRBV3-1/TRBV3-2 | few | TGTGCCAGCAATGGGCGGGGGGGCGGAGATACGCAGTATTTT | CASNGRGGGDTQYF
TRBD2 | TRBJ2-1 | TRBV5-4 | - | TGTGCCAGCAGCCAATGGAGCGGGGCGGTTGAGCAGTTCTTC | CASSQWSGAVEQFF
- | TRBJ2-5 | TRBV5-1 | - | TGCGCCAGCAGCTTGGCCTACGCGACAGGTCAAGAGACCCAGTACTTC | CASSLAYATGQETQYF
- | TRBJ1-2 | TRBV19 | - | TGTGCCAGTAGTATCGACTATTCCTATGGCTACACCTTC | CASSIDYSYGYTF
TRBD1 | TRBJ1-5 | TRBV4-1 | - | TGCGCCAGCAGCCGTGGGGGGACAGGTAGTGGGCCCCAGCATTTT | CASSRGGTGSGPQHF
TRBD1 | TRBJ2-2 | TRBV11-2 | - | TGTGCCAGCAGCCATACGGGACAGGGGTACACCGGGGAGCTGTTTTTT | CASSHTGQGYTGELFF
- | TRBJ1-2 | TRBV6-5 | - | TGTGCCAGCAGGCCTACAGGGAAAGGCTACACCTTC | CASRPTGKGYTF
TRBD1 | TRBJ2-7 | TRBV2 | - | TGTGCCAGCCTCCTGGACAGGGCTTTCGGGGAGCAGTACTTC | CASLLDRAFGEQYF
- | TRBJ1-2 | TRBV18 | - | TGTGCCAGCTCACGGAGGGAGGAAGGCTACACCTTC | CASSRREEGYTF
- | TRBJ2-6 | TRBV2 | - | TGTGCCAGCAGTAGGGGGAAACACTCTGGGGCCAACGTCCTGACTTTC | CASSRGKHSGANVLTF
TRBD1 | TRBJ2-3 | TRBV9 | few | TGTGCCAGCAGCGCCGGACAGGGTATGGGGACGCAGTATTTT | CASSAGQGMGTQYF
- | TRBJ2-7 | TRBV5-1 | - | TGCGCCAGCAGCTTGGGCGGGACAGTAAGCTACGAGCAGTACTTC | CASSLGGTVSYEQYF
- | TRBJ2-5 | TRBV10-3 | - | TGTGCCATCAGCCGCAGGGGAAGGGACGAAGAGACCCAGTACTTC | CAISRRGRDEETQYF
TRBD1 | TRBJ2-3 | TRBV11-2 | - | TGTGCCAGCAGCCCCGGACAGGGGTGGAGCACAGATACGCAGTATTTT | CASSPGQGWSTDTQYF
TRBD1 | TRBJ1-6 | TRBV27 | once | TGTGCCAGCAGAAAAGGACAGGGTCAGTTTTCACCCCTCCACTTT | CASRKGQGQFSPLHF
- | TRBJ2-2 | TRBV5-4 | - | TGTGCCAGCAGCTTGGGAAGCGTAAGGCCCGGGGAGCTGTTTTTT | CASSLGSVRPGELFF
- | TRBJ1-1 | TRBV5-1 | - | TGCGCCAGCACCTTTTCGGGGTCGAACACTGAAGCTTTCTTT | CASTFSGSNTEAFF
- | TRBJ1-2 | TRBV18 | - | TGTGCCAGCTCACCACCGACAGAAAGCTATGGCTACACCTTC | CASSPPTESYGYTF
- | TRBJ2-7 | TRBV18 | - | TGTGCCAGCTCACCGGGGCTAACCTCCTACGAGCAGTACTTC | CASSPGLTSYEQYF
- | TRBJ1-1 | TRBV29-1 | - | TGCATCGCGACGGTGAACACTGAAGCTTTCTTT | CIATVNTEAFF
TRBD1 | TRBJ2-1 | TRBV6-2/TRBV6-3 | - | TGTGCCAGCAGTTACAGACAGGGGGGGTACAATGAGCAGTTCTTC | CASSYRQGGYNEQFF
TRBD2 | TRBJ2-1 | TRBV10-3 | - | TGTGCCACCAATCATATGAGCCCCCCCGGCGGGGGGCCCTACAATGAGCAGTTCTTC | CATNHMSPPGGGPYNEQFF